This T cell receptor beta chain was profiled in a study of shared clonotypes between healthy human individuals. Trimming left V 2 bases short and J 0 bases short, with 5 bases between. This CDR3 has 14 amino acids. Germline V gene sequence: CDR1 LNHDA, CDR2 SQIVND (reference sequence). Generated by immunoSEQ multiplex PCR, the TCRdb table keeps only in-frame clones and is missing some. The table has about 1.1 million clones, 60% to 85% seen once; the top ten hold 0.89%. Sequencing was performed on memory CD4+ T cells from PBMCs. Specified subset: CD45RA-negative fraction. The chain uses TRBV19 and TRBJ1-3; D not resolved. The clonotype comes from a man aged 18 to 35 in good health. Some clones in this sample may be carry-over from other donors' samples. CDR3 bases: TGTGCCAGTAGTATACCTAACTCTGGAAACACCATATATTTT. Residues: CASSIPNSGNTIYF.